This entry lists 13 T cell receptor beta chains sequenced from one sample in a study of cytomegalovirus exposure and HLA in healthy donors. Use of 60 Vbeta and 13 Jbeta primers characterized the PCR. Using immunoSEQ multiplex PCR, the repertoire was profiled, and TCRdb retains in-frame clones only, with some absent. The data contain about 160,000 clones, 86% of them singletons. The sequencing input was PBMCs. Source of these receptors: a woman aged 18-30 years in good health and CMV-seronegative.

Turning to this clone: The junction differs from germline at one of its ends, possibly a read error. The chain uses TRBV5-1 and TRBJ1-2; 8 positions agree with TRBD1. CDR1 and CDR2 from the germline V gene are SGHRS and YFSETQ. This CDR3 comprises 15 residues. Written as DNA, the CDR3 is TGCGCCAGCAGCCCCGGGACAGGTGTACTAACTATGGCAATCTTC. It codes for CASSPGTGVLTMAIF.

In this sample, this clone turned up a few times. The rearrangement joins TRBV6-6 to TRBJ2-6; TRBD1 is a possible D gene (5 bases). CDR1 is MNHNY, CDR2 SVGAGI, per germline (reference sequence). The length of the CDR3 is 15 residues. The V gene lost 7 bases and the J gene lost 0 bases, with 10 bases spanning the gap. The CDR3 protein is CASTEGASGANVLTF. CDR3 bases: TGTGCCAGCACCGAAGGGGCCTCTGGGGCCAACGTCCTGACTTTC.

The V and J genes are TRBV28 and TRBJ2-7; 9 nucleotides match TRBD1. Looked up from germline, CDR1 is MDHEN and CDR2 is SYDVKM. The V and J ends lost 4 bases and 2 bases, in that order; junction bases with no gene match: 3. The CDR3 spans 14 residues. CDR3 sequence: CASSSGQGTYEQYF. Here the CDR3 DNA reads TGTGCCAGCAGTTCGGGACAGGGCACCTACGAGCAGTACTTC.

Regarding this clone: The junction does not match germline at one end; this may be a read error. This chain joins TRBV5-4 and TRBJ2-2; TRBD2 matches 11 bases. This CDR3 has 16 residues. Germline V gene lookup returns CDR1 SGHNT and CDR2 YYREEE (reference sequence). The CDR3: CASSLETSGNAGELFF. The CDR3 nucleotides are TGTGCCAGCAGCTTGGAGACTAGCGGGAACGCCGGGGAGCTGTTTTTT.

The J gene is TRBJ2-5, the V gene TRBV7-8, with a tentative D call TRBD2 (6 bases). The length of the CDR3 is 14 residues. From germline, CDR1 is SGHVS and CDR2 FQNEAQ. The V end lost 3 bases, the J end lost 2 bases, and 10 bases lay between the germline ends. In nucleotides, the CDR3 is TGTGCCAGCAGCTTGATAGCGGCTCAAGAGACCCAGTACTTC. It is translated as CASSLIAAQETQYF.

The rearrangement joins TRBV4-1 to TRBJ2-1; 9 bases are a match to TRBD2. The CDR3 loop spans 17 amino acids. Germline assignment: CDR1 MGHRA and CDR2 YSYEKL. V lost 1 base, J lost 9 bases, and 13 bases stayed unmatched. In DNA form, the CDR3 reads TGCGCCAGCAGCCAAGCCGGGCGGGGGGGCGGGAGGGTTGAGCAGTTCTTC. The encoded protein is CASSQAGRGGGRVEQFF.

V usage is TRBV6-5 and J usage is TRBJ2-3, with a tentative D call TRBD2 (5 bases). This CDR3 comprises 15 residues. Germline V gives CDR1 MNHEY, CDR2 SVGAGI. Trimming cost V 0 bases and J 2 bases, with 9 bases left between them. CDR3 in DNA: TGTGCCAGCAGTTACTCGAGCGGTCTCACAGATACGCAGTATTTT. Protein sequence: CASSYSSGLTDTQYF.

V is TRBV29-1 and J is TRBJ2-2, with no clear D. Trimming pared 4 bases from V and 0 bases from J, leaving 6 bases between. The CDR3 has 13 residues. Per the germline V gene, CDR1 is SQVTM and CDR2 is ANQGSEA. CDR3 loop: CSVVVANTGELFF. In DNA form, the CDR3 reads TGCAGCGTTGTGGTAGCGAACACCGGGGAGCTGTTTTTT.

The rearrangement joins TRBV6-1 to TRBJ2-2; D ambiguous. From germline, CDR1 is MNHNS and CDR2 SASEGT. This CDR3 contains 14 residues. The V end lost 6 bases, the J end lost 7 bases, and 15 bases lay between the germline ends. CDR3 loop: CASSTTNPSGELFF. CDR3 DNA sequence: TGTGCCAGCAGCACGACAAACCCAAGCGGGGAGCTGTTTTTT.

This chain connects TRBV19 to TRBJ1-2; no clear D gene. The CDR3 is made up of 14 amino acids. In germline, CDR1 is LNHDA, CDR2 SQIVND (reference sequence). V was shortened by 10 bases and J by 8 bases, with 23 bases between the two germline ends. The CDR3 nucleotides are TGTGCCACCAGCAATAATGGGCTTCTTGGAGGCTACACCTTC. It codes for CATSNNGLLGGYTF.

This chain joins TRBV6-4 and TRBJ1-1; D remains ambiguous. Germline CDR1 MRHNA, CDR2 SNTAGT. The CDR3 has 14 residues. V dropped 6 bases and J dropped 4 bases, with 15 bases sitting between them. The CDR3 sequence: CASRSEIGGTEAFF. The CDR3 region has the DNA TGTGCCAGCAGATCGGAGATCGGTGGCACTGAAGCTTTCTTT.

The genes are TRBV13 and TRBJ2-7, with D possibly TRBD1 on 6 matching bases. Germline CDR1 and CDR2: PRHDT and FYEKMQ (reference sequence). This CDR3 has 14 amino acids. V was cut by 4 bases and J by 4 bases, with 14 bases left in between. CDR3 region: CASSSRTQGYEQYF. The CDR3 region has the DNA TGTGCCAGCAGCTCCAGGACTCAGGGGTACGAGCAGTACTTC.

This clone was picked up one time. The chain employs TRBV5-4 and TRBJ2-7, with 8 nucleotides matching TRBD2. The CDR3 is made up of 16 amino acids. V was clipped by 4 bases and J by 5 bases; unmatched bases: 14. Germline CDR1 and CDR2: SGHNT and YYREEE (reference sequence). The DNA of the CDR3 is TGTGCCAGCAGCCTGGGGAGGGGAGCGGGAGCCCACGAGCAGTACTTC. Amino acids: CASSLGRGAGAHEQYF.